The 10 T cell receptor beta chains listed next were all sequenced from one sample in a study of T-cell reconstitution after alpha-beta-depleted transplantation in children. TCRbeta library construction was performed incorporating unique molecular identifiers. Each CDR3 protein is one row after TCRdb ran MiXCR on the PCR reads. The repertoire holds almost 600,000 distinct CDR3 sequences, with 25% to 30% as singletons. The sequencing here drew on PBMCs, taken before TCRalphabeta/CD19-depleted stem cell transplant. These receptor sequences come from a boy under three years old with Wiskott-Aldrich syndrome, due to receive a stem cell transplant.

The chain couples TRBV10-3 to TRBJ2-1; TRBD2 matches 11 bases. The germline V gene has CDR1 ENHRY and CDR2 SYGVKD. V lost 3 bases and J lost 7; bases outside the gene matches: 5. CDR3 length: 15 amino acids. CDR3 protein: CAISELAGAGNEQFF. In DNA form, the CDR3 reads TGTGCCATCAGTGAACTAGCGGGAGCAGGGAATGAGCAGTTCTTC.

This rearrangement joins TRBV30 to TRBJ2-7; weak D call: TRBD2 (5 bases). The CDR3 has 15 amino acids. V shed 1 base and J shed 0 bases, with 13 bases lying between them. Germline loops: CDR1 GTSNPN, CDR2 SVGIG (reference sequence). CDR3 loop: CAWSGRVGSSYEQYF. The CDR3 DNA reads TGTGCCTGGAGTGGGCGGGTGGGTAGCTCCTACGAGCAGTACTTC.

V gene TRBV5-1 combines with J gene TRBJ1-3; possibly TRBD1 for D (5 bases). This CDR3 contains 14 residues. The V end lost 4 bases, the J end lost 1 base, and 9 bases lay between the germline ends. Germline CDR1 reads SGHRS; CDR2 reads YFSETQ. CDR3 nucleotides: TGCGCCAGCAGCCCCCCAGGGTCTGGAAACACCATATATTTT. Its protein product is CASSPPGSGNTIYF.

This clonotype was counted only a few times. The V call is TRBV12-3 or TRBV12-4, the J call TRBJ2-7, with D possibly being TRBD1 or TRBD2 (5 bases each). The V end lost 6 bases, the J end lost 0 bases, and 6 bases lay between the germline ends. This CDR3 spans 12 amino acids. CDR3 protein: CASRGVSYEQYF. The CDR3 bases are TGTGCCAGCAGGGGGGTCTCCTACGAGCAGTACTTC.

This clonotype has only one observation. The V gene is TRBV24-1, the J gene TRBJ2-1; weak D call: TRBD2 (6 bases). The CDR3 length is 14 residues. V lost 4 bases, J lost 7 bases, and 13 bases lay in between. Germline V gene data show CDR1 as KGHDR and CDR2 as SFDVKD. CDR3 amino acids: CATSDVGGRNEQFF. In nucleotides, the CDR3 is TGTGCCACCAGTGACGTTGGGGGGAGGAATGAGCAGTTCTTC.

This sequence joins TRBV27 and TRBJ2-7, with 9 bases lining up with TRBD1. The ends lost 5 bases at V and 3 bases at J; junction bases unmatched: 5. CDR1 and CDR2 from the germline V gene are MNHEY and SMNVEV (reference sequence). The CDR3 extends over 14 amino acids. The CDR3 DNA reads TGTGCCAGCAGTCGGACAGGGGTAAGCTACGAGCAGTACTTC. It translates to CASSRTGVSYEQYF.

The CDR3 loop reads CATSAGFEGDTQYF. In DNA, the CDR3 is TGTGCCACCAGTGCTGGGTTTGAAGGAGATACGCAGTATTTT. The chain carries TRBV24-1 and TRBJ2-3; no clear D gene. This CDR3 contains 14 residues. Trimming removed 5 bases at V and 5 bases at J, with 13 bases between. Germline V gene lookup returns CDR1 KGHDR and CDR2 SFDVKD.

V is TRBV12-3 or TRBV12-4 and J is TRBJ1-5; 9 bases fit TRBD1. V shed 7 bases, J shed 7 bases, and the junction held 8 bases outside the gene matches. The CDR3 runs 14 residues. CDR3 DNA: TGTGCCAGCACCCTTAGGACAGGGGAACAGCCCCAGCATTTT. This encodes CASTLRTGEQPQHF.

The sample holds a few counts of this clonotype. The gene calls are TRBV5-1 and TRBJ2-2, with 7 bases aligning to TRBD1. CDR3 length equals 15 residues. Germline CDR1 is SGHRS and CDR2 is YFSETQ. J lost 0 bases, V lost 6 bases, and 5 bases had no gene match. This CDR3 is CASNRGMPNTGELFF. CDR3 bases: TGCGCCAGCAACAGGGGAATGCCGAACACCGGGGAGCTGTTTTTT.

This clonotype was observed a handful of times. The V call is TRBV10-3, the J call TRBJ1-2, with D possibly being TRBD1 (5 bases). This CDR3 is built from 15 residues. Germline V lookup: CDR1 ENHRY, CDR2 SYGVKD. Trimming cost V 6 bases and J 0 bases, with 14 bases left between them. Here the CDR3 DNA reads TGTGCCATCAGGGGAACAGGAAATCCTAACTATGGCTACACCTTC. This translates into CAIRGTGNPNYGYTF.